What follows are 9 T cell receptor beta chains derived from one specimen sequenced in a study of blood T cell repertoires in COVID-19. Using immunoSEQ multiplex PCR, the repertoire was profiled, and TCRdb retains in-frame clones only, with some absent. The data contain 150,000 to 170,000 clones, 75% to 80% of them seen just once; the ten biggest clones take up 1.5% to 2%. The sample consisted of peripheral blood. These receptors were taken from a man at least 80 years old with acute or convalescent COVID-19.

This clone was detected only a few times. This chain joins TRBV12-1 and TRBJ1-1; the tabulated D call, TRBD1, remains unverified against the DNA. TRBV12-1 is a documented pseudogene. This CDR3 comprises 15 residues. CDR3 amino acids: CASSPRGQGESEAFF. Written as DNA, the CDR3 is TGTGCCAGCAGCCCTAGGGGGCAGGGAGAATCCGAAGCTTTCTTT.

The CDR3 region has the DNA TGTGCCAGCAGCCCAGGGGCGGGGGGTCTCACAGATACGCAGTATTTT. The encoded protein is CASSPGAGGLTDTQYF. This chain joins TRBV7-9 and TRBJ2-3; 8 bases are a match to TRBD2. Trimming cost V 5 bases and J 2 bases; bases outside gene matches: 9. This CDR3 region has 16 residues. Looked up from germline, CDR1 is SEHNR and CDR2 is FQNEAQ (reference sequence).

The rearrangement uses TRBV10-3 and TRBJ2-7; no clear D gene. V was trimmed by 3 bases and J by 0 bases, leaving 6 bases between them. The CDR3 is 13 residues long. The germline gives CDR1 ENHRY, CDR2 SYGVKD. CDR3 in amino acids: CAISERSSYEQYV. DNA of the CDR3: TGTGCCATCAGTGAACGGAGCTCCTACGAGCAGTACGTC.

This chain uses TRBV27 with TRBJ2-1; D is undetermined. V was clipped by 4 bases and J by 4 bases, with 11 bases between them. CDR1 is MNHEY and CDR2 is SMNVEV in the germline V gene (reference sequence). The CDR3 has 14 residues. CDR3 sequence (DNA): TGTGCCAGCAGTTGGAGTCTATCTTACAATGAGCAGTTCTTC. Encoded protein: CASSWSLSYNEQFF.

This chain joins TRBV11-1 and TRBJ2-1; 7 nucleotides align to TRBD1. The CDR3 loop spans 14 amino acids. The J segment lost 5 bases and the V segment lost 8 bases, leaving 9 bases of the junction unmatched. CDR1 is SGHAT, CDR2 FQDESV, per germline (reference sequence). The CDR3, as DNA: TGTGCCAGCGCTAGACAGGGTCTGGACAATGAGCAGTTCTTC. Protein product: CASARQGLDNEQFF.

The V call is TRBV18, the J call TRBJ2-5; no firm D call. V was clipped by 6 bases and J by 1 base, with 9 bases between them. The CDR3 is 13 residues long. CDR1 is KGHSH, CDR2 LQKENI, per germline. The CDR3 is CASSPLPQETQYF. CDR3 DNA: TGTGCCAGCTCTCCTCTCCCCCAAGAGACCCAGTACTTC.

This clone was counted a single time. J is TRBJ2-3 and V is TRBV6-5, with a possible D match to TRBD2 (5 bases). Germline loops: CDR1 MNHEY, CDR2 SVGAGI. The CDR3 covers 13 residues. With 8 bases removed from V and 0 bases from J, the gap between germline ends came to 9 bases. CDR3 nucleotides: TGTGCCAGCCGGGGTCCTAGCACAGATACGCAGTATTTT. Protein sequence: CASRGPSTDTQYF.

CDR3 region: CASSDRGASYEQYF. The CDR3 DNA sequence: TGTGCCAGCAGCGACAGGGGGGCCTCCTACGAGCAGTACTTC. J is TRBJ2-7 and V is TRBV5-8, with TRBD1 identical over 9 bases. CDR3 size: 14 residues. Germline V gene sequence: CDR1 SGHTS, CDR2 YDEGEE. Trimming at V came to 4 bases and at J to 0 bases, leaving 2 bases not matched to a gene.

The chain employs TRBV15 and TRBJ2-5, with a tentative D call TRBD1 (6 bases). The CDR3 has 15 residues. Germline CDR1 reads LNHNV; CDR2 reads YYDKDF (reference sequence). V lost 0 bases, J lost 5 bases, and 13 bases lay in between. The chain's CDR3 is CATSRDPRQEETQYF. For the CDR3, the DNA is TGTGCCACCAGCAGAGATCCGAGACAGGAGGAGACCCAGTACTTC.